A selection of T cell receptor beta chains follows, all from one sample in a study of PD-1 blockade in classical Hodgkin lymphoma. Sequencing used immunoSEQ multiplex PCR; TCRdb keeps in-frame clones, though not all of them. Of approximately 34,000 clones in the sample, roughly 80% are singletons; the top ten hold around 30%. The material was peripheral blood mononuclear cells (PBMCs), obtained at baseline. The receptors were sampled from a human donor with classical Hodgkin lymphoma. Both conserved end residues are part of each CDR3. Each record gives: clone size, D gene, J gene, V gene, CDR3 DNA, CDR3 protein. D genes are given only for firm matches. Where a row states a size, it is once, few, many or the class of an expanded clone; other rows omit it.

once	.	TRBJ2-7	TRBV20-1	TGCAGTGTGGGGCTTTACGAGCAGTACTTC	CSVGLYEQYF
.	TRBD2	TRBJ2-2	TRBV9	TGTGCCAGCAGCGTGGGACTAGCCGTGAACACCGGGGAGCTGTTTTTT	CASSVGLAVNTGELFF
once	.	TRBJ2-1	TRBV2	TGTGCCAGCAGTGAATCAGAGGCGCGCAATGAGCAGTTCTTC	CASSESEARNEQFF
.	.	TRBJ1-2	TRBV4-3	TGCGCCAGCAGCCAAGATTTAACAGGGACTAACTATGGCTACACCTTC	CASSQDLTGTNYGYTF
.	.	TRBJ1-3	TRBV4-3	TGCGCCAGCAGCCGCCAGGTACTTTTCTCTGGAAACACCATATATTTT	CASSRQVLFSGNTIYF
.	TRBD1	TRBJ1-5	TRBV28	TGTGCCAGCGGGACAGGGACTATGCATTTT	CASGTGTMHF
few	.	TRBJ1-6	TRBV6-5	TGTGCCAGCCACCTGGCGCGCTCCTATAATTCACCCCTCCACTTT	CASHLARSYNSPLHF
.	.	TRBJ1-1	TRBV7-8	TGTGCCAGCATGTCCAGCCTGAACACTGAAGCTTTCTTT	CASMSSLNTEAFF
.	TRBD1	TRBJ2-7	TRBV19	TGTGCCAGTAGTCCAACCGGGACAGGGGAATACGAGCAGTACTTC	CASSPTGTGEYEQYF
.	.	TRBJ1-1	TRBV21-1	TGTGCCAGCAGCAAAGAGGGAGGGATCATGAACACTGAAGCTTTCTTT	CASSKEGGIMNTEAFF
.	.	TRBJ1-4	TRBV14	TGTGCCAGCAGCCACGGAGAAGATGAAAAACTGTTTTTT	CASSHGEDEKLFF
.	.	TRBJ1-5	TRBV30	TGTGCCTGGAGTGTAGGGGGGAAGCCCCAGCATTTT	CAWSVGGKPQHF
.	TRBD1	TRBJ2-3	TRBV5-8	TGTGCCAGCAGCGGACAGGGGGCAGATACGCAGTATTTT	CASSGQGADTQYF
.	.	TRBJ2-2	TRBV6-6	TGTGCCAGCAGTTACCGGGACGTCACCGGGGAGCTGTTTTTT	CASSYRDVTGELFF
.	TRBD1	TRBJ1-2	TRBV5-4	TGTGCCAGCAGCTTGATAGACAGGGGGCTCACGGGCTATGGCTACACCTTC	CASSLIDRGLTGYGYTF
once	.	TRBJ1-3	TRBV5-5	TGTGCCAGCAGCTTCCCTTTTGGAAACACCATATATTTT	CASSFPFGNTIYF
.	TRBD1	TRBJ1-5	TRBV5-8	TGTGCCAGCAGCTTGGCCGGGACAGGGGGGTGGCAGCCCCAGCATTTT	CASSLAGTGGWQPQHF
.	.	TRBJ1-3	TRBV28	TGTGCCAGCAGTTTTAGGGGCCGGGGGGGAACTGGAAACACCATATATTTT	CASSFRGRGGTGNTIYF
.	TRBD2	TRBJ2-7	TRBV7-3	TGTGCCAGCAGCTACCTAGCGGGGGGGACCTACGAGCAGTACTTC	CASSYLAGGTYEQYF
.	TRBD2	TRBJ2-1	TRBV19	TGTGCCAGTAGTATTTTGGCTAGCGGGGGGAGTGTGGAGCAGTTCTTC	CASSILASGGSVEQFF
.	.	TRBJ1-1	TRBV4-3	TGCGCCAGCAGCCAACTCACGGTGAACACTGAAGCTTTCTTT	CASSQLTVNTEAFF
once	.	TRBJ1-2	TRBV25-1	TGTGCCAGCAGTGAATCCCCCGTGGGGGGTGGTGGCTACACCTTC	CASSESPVGGGGYTF
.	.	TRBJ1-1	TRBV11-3	TGTGCCAGCAGCTCCCACATGAACACTGAAGCTTTCTTT	CASSSHMNTEAFF
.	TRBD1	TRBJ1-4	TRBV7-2	TGTGCCAGCAGCTCTGTCGGGACAGGAGATGAAAAACTGTTTTTT	CASSSVGTGDEKLFF
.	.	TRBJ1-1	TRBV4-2	TGTGCCAGCAGCCAAGACGGGGCTTGGGGCGTTAACACTGAAGCTTTCTTT	CASSQDGAWGVNTEAFF
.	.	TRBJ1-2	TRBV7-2	TGTGCCAGCAGTTCACAAAGGGCCGGGGGGAGCTACACCTTC	CASSSQRAGGSYTF
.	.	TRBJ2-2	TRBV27	TGTGCCAGCAGTCTAGGATGGGGGGAGCTGTTTTTT	CASSLGWGELFF
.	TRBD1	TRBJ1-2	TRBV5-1	TGCGCCAGCAGCACAGACAGGGGGCGCCTTGGCTACACCTTC	CASSTDRGRLGYTF
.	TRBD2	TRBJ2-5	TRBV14	TGTGCCAGCAGCCGTAGCGGGGGGGCCGAGACCCAGTACTTC	CASSRSGGAETQYF
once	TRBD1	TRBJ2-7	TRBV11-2	TGTGCCAGCAGCTTACGACAGGGCTACGAGCAGTACTTC	CASSLRQGYEQYF
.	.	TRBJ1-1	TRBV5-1	TGCGCCAGCAGCTTGGGCCTGGACACTGGTGAAGCTTTCTTT	CASSLGLDTGEAFF
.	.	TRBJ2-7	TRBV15	TGTGCCACCAGCAGAGGGGATAGCGGCTCCTACGAGCAGTACTTC	CATSRGDSGSYEQYF
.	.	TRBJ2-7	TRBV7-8	TGTGCCAGCAGATACCGGGACGTACCCTCCTACGAGCAGTACTTC	CASRYRDVPSYEQYF
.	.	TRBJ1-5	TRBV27	TGTGCCAGCAGTTTATGGATCAACAATCAGCCCCAGCATTTT	CASSLWINNQPQHF
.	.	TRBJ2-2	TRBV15	TGTGCCACCAGCTCACGACCCAACTCGAACACCGGGGAGCTGTTTTTT	CATSSRPNSNTGELFF
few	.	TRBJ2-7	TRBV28	TGTGCCAGCAGTCGGGAGCCGCGGCAAAGGAACGAGCAGTACTTC	CASSREPRQRNEQYF
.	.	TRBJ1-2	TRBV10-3	TGTGCCATCAGTGGGACGGACAACTATGGCTACACCTTC	CAISGTDNYGYTF
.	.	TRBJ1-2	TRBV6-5	TGTGCCAGCAGTTACGGAACAGCTAACTATGGCTACACCTTC	CASSYGTANYGYTF